The clone carrying this T cell receptor beta chain occurred once. Mismatch with germline at one junction end may stem from a read error. This record belongs to a study of T cells in Graves' hyperthyroidism and ophthalmopathy. Study summary: Sampling of peripheral blood happened at initial diagnosis, prior to any treatment.

Subjects with ophthalmopathy showed a Clinical Activity Score no lower than 3, a NOSPECS grade no lower than 4, and a duration shorter than 3 months. Each diagnosis drew on symptoms, thyroxine, TRAb, thyroid ultrasound and orbital computed tomography findings. Out of less than 12 ml of fresh peripheral blood came the PBMCs. Amplified TCR beta CDR3 regions derived from RNA transcripts. The HTBI set primed first-round TCR CDR3 RT-PCR. Using its own MiXCR run on the multiplex PCR reads, TCRdb lists one record per CDR3 protein. The table includes over 500,000 distinct CDR3 sequences, 15% to 20% detected once. This CDR3 contains 15 residues. Germline V gene data show CDR1 as SGHRS and CDR2 as YFSETQ.

The sequenced sample consisted of blood. This chain connects TRBV5-1 to TRBJ2-1; TRBD1 agrees at 7 bases. This TCR came from a woman in her 30s with Graves' ophthalmopathy. The CDR3 reads CASSPQGNVYNERFF. The CDR3 DNA follows: TGCGCCAGCAGCCCACAGGGGAATGTATACAATGAGCGGTTCTTC. Looking up the rest from reference TRBV5-1 and TRBJ2-1 gives the full variable domain: KAGVTQTPRYLIKTRGQQVTLSCSPISGHRSVSWYQQTPGQGLQFLFEYFSETQRNKGNFPGRFSGRQFSNSRSEMNVSTLELGDSALYLCASSPQGNVYNERFFGPGTRLTVL.